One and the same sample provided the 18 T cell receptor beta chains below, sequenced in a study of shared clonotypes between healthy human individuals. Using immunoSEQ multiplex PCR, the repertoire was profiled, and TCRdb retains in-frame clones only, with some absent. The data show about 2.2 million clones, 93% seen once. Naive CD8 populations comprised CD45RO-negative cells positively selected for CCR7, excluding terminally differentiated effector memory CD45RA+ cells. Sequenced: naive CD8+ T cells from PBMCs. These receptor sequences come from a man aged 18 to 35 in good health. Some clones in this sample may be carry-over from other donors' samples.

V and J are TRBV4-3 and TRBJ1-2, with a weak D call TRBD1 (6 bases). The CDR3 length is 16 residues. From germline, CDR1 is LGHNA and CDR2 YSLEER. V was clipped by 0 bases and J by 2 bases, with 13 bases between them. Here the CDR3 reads CASSQDNRGANYGYTF. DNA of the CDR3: TGCGCCAGCAGCCAAGATAATCGGGGGGCCAACTATGGCTACACCTTC.

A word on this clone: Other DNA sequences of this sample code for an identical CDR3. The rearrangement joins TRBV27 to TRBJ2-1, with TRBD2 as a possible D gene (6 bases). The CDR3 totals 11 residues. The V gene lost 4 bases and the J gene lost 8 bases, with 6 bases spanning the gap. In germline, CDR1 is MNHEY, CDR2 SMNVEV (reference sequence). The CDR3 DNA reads TGTGCCAGCAGTTCGGGGGATGAGCAGTTCTTC. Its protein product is CASSSGDEQFF.

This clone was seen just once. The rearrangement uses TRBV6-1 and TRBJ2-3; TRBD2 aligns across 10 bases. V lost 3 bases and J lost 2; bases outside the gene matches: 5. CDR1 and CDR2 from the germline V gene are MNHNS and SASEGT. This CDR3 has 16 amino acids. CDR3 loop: CASSEYGLADTDTQYF. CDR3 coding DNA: TGTGCCAGCAGTGAGTACGGACTAGCGGACACAGATACGCAGTATTTT.

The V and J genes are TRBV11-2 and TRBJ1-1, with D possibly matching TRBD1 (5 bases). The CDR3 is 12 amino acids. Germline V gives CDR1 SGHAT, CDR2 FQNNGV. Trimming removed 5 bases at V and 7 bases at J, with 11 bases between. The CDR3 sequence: CASSPWGHEAFF. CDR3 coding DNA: TGTGCCAGCAGCCCGTGGGGCCATGAAGCTTTCTTT.

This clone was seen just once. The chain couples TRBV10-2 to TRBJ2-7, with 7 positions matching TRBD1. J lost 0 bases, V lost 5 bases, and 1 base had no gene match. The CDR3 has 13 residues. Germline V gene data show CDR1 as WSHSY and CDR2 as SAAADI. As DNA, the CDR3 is TGCGCCAGCAGTCCAGGGGGCTCCTACGAGCAGTACTTC. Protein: CASSPGGSYEQYF.

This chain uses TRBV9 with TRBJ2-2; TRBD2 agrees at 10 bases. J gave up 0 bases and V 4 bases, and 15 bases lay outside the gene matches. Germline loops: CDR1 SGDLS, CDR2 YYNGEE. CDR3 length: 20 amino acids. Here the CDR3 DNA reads TGTGCCAGCAGCCCATTTGGGGGACTAGCGATACTTACGAACACCGGGGAGCTGTTTTTT. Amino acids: CASSPFGGLAILTNTGELFF. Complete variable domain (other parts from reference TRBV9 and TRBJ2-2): DSGVTQTPKHLITATGQRVTLRCSPRSGDLSVYWYQQSLDQGLQFLIQYYNGEERAKGNILERFSAQQFPDLHSELNLSSLELGDSALYFCASSPFGGLAILTNTGELFFGEGSRLTVL.

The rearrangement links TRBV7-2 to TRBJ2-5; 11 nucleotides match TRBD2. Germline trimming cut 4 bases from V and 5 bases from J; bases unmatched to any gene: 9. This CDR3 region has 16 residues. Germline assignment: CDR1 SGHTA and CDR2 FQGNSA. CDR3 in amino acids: CASSSQTSGMGETQYF. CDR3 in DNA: TGTGCCAGCAGCTCCCAGACTAGCGGGATGGGGGAGACCCAGTACTTC.

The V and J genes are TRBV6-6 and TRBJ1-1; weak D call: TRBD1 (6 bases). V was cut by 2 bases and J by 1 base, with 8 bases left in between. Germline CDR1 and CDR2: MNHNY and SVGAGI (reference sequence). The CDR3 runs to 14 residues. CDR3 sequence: CASSYGGQNTEAFF. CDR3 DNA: TGTGCCAGCAGTTACGGGGGACAGAACACTGAAGCTTTCTTT.

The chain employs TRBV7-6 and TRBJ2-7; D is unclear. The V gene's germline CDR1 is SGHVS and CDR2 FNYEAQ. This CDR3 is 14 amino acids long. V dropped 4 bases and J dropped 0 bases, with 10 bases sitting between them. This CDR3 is CASSWTASSYEQYF. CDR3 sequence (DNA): TGTGCCAGCAGCTGGACGGCGAGCTCCTACGAGCAGTACTTC.

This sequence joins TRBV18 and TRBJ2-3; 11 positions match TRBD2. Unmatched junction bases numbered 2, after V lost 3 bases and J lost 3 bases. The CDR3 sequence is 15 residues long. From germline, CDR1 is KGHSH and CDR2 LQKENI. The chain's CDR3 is CASSPIAGGTDTQYF. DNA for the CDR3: TGTGCCAGCTCACCTATAGCGGGAGGGACAGATACGCAGTATTTT.

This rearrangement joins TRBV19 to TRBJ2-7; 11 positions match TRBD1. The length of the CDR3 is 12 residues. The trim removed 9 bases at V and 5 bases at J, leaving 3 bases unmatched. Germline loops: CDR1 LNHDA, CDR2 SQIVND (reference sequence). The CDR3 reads CASGQGADEQYF. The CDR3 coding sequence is TGTGCCAGCGGACAGGGGGCGGACGAGCAGTACTTC.

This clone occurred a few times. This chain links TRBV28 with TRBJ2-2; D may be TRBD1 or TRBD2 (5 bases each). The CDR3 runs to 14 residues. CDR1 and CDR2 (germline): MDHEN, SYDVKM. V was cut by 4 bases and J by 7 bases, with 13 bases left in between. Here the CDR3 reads CASSSIVGGGELFF. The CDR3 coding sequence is TGTGCCAGCAGTTCCATAGTTGGGGGCGGGGAGCTGTTTTTT. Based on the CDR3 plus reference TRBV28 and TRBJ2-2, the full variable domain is DVKVTQSSRYLVKRTGEKVFLECVQDMDHENMFWYRQDPGLGLRLIYFSYDVKMKEKGDIPEGYSVSREKKERFSLILESASTNQTSMYLCASSSIVGGGELFFGEGSRLTVL.

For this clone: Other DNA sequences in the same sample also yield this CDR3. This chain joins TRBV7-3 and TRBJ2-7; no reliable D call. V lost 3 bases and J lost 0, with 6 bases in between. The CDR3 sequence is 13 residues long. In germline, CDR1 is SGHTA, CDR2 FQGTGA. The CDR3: CASSFGASYEQYF. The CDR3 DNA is TGTGCCAGCAGCTTTGGTGCCTCCTACGAGCAGTACTTC.

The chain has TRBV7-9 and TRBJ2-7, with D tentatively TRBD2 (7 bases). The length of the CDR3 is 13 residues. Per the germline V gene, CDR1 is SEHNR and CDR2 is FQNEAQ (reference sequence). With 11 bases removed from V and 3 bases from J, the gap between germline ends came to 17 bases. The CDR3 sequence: CAGGAGSHYEQYF. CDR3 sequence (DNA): TGTGCCGGGGGGGCAGGGTCCCACTACGAGCAGTACTTC.

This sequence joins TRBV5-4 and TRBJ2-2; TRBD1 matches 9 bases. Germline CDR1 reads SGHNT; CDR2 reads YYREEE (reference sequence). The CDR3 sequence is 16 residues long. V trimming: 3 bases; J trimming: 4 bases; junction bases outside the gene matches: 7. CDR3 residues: CASSWWTGAITGELFF. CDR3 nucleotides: TGTGCCAGCAGCTGGTGGACAGGGGCGATCACCGGGGAGCTGTTTTTT.

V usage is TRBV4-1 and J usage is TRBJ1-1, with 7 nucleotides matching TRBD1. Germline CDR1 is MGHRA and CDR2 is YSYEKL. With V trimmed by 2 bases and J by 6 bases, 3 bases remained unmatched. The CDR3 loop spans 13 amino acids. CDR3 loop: CASSQMGQSEAFF. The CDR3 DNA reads TGCGCCAGCAGCCAAATGGGACAGTCTGAAGCTTTCTTT.

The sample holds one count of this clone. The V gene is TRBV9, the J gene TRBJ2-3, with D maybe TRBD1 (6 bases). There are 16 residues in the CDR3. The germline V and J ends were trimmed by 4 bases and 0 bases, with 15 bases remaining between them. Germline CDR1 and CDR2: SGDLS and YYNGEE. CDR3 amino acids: CASSQGDITSTDTQYF. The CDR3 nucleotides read TGTGCCAGCAGCCAAGGGGACATTACTAGCACAGATACGCAGTATTTT.

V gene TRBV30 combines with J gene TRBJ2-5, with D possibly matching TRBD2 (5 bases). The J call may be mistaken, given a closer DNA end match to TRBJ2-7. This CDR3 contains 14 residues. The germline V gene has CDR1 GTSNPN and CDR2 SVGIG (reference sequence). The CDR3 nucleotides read TGTGCCTGGAGTGTACTGGCTGGAGGCTACGAGCAGTACTTC. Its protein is CAWSVLAGGYEQYF.